The 20 T cell receptor beta chains below were found in one sample sequenced in a study of beta chain features in type 1 diabetes. The study's findings and limits: Moderate but significant shortening of TCRB CDR3s was recorded in all four CD4+ subsets from Type 1 diabetes patients.

Reverse transcription of all isolated RNA meant that expressed TCRB transcripts were sequenced. Repertoires were generated with immunoSEQ multiplex PCR, while TCRdb's copy carries only in-frame clones and drops some. The sample lists about 260,000 clones, roughly 20% occurring once. Which antigens these TCRs recognize remains unknown. Input material: naive CD4+ T cells from blood. These receptors were obtained from a woman aged 40 to 55 with type 1 diabetes.

The chain recombines TRBV4-3 with TRBJ2-3, with 11 positions matching TRBD2. Looked up from germline, CDR1 is LGHNA and CDR2 is YSLEER. This CDR3 has 19 amino acids. V gave up 2 bases and J gave up 1 base; unmatched junction bases: 11. The CDR3, as DNA: TGCGCCAGCAGCCAATCTACCTACTTACTAGCGGGGGGCACAGATACGCAGTATTTT. It is translated as CASSQSTYLLAGGTDTQYF.

This chain uses TRBV28 with TRBJ1-2, with a weak D call TRBD1 (5 bases). Per germline, CDR1 MDHEN and CDR2 SYDVKM. Trimming pared 7 bases from V and 5 bases from J, leaving 14 bases between. The CDR3 has 13 amino acids. The CDR3 DNA sequence: TGTGCCAGCACCCTAAGGGGTGTTTATGGCTACACCTTC. As protein: CASTLRGVYGYTF.

A few counts support this clone. The V call is TRBV5-1, the J call TRBJ2-7; D remains unclear. Germline V gives CDR1 SGHRS, CDR2 YFSETQ. The CDR3 is made up of 15 amino acids. The germline V and J ends were trimmed by 4 bases and 7 bases, with 21 bases remaining between them. CDR3 DNA: TGCGCCAGCAGCCCTGCTTTATCCCACTCTCGGGAGCAGTACTTC. Encoded protein: CASSPALSHSREQYF.

This clone was recorded a few times. This chain joins TRBV12-5 and TRBJ1-1; D call uncertain. CDR3 length: 13 amino acids. The ends were cut back, 5 bases at V and 1 base at J, with 8 bases in the middle. CDR1 is LGHNT and CDR2 is FRNRAP in the germline V gene. The DNA for the CDR3 is TGTGCTAGTGGTAACGAAGCGAACACTGAAGCTTTCTTT. Translated: CASGNEANTEAFF. Complete variable domain (other parts from reference TRBV12-5 and TRBJ1-1): DARVTQTPRHKVTEMGQEVTMRCQPILGHNTVFWYRQTMMQGLELLAYFRNRAPLDDSGMPKDRFSAEMPDATLATLKIQPSEPRDSAVYFCASGNEANTEAFFGQGTRLTVV.

This clone was detected once. This chain connects TRBV25-1 to TRBJ2-5; 9 positions agree with TRBD2. This CDR3 is 17 amino acids long. V dropped 3 bases and J dropped 5; count of bases not matched to a gene: 13. Per germline, CDR1 MGHDK and CDR2 SYGVNS. The DNA for the CDR3 is TGTGCCAGCAGTGACACACATAGCGGGGGAAGTCGGGAGACCCAGTACTTC. It codes for CASSDTHSGGSRETQYF.

The V gene is TRBV7-3, the J gene TRBJ1-1; TRBD1 might be the D (6 bases). Looked up from germline, CDR1 is SGHTA and CDR2 is FQGTGA. V was trimmed by 0 bases and J by 5 bases, leaving 13 bases between them. CDR3 size: 15 residues. The chain's CDR3 is CASSLTPQGGTEAFF. CDR3 coding DNA: TGTGCCAGCAGCTTAACCCCACAGGGTGGAACTGAAGCTTTCTTT. Drawing the rest from reference TRBV7-3 and TRBJ1-1, the complete variable domain is GAGVSQTPSNKVTEKGKYVELRCDPISGHTALYWYRQSLGQGPEFLIYFQGTGAADDSGLPNDRFFAVRPEGSVSTLKIQRTERGDSAVYLCASSLTPQGGTEAFFGQGTRLTVV.

This clone showed up just a few times. The chain joins TRBV30 to TRBJ1-5; D may be TRBD1 (5 bases). The CDR3 length is 13 residues. Germline CDR1 reads GTSNPN; CDR2 reads SVGIG (reference sequence). Trimming took off 5 bases at V and 2 bases at J, with 10 bases between the two ends. DNA of the CDR3: TGTGCCTGGGAAGAAGGGGGCAATCAGCCCCAGCATTTT. This sequence encodes CAWEEGGNQPQHF.

The V call is TRBV25-1, the J call TRBJ2-7; 10 bases are a match to TRBD2. CDR3 size: 15 residues. Per germline, CDR1 MGHDK and CDR2 SYGVNS. With 5 bases clipped from V and 3 bases from J, the junction kept 7 bases outside the gene matches. The CDR3 loop is CASSPGLAASYEQYF. The CDR3 DNA is TGTGCCAGCAGTCCAGGACTAGCGGCAAGCTACGAGCAGTACTTC.

This clone was picked up a small number of times. The rearrangement joins TRBV5-1 to TRBJ2-1, with D maybe TRBD1 (6 bases). This CDR3 spans 12 amino acids. CDR1 SGHRS and CDR2 YFSETQ come from the germline V gene. Trimming removed 2 bases from V and 7 bases from J, with 7 bases in between. The CDR3 reads CASSFGQNEQFF. CDR3 sequence (DNA): TGCGCCAGCAGCTTCGGACAGAATGAGCAGTTCTTC.

Comment on this clone: The junction does not match germline at one end; this may be a read error. V and J are TRBV7-7 and TRBJ2-7; TRBD1 aligns across 9 bases. The CDR3 has 14 amino acids. Germline V lookup: CDR1 SSHAT, CDR2 FNYEAQ (reference sequence). The CDR3 coding sequence is TGTGCTAGCAGCTTAGGGGACAGGGATTACGAGCAGTACTTC. Translation: CASSLGDRDYEQYF.

This clone was detected a few times. V and J are TRBV2 and TRBJ1-2; the D is unclear. Germline V gives CDR1 SNHLY, CDR2 FYNNEI. The V gene lost 4 bases and the J gene lost 2 bases, with 8 bases spanning the gap. This CDR3 region has 13 residues. The DNA of the CDR3 is TGTGCCAGCAGTGGGAGCGGGAACTATGGCTACACCTTC. Amino acid sequence: CASSGSGNYGYTF.

This clone was seen a few times. The chain joins TRBV19 to TRBJ2-3, with D perhaps matching TRBD1 (5 bases). This CDR3 is 14 amino acids long. From germline, CDR1 is LNHDA and CDR2 SQIVND (reference sequence). The ends were cut back, 0 bases at V and 2 bases at J, with 6 bases in the middle. The CDR3 is CASSIDRVTDTQYF. In nucleotides, the CDR3 is TGTGCCAGTAGTATAGACAGGGTCACAGATACGCAGTATTTT.

The rearrangement uses TRBV5-6 and TRBJ1-4, with TRBD1 matching 7 bases. The germline V gene encodes CDR1 SGHDT and CDR2 YYEEEE. V lost 5 bases to trimming and J lost 4 bases; unmatched junction nucleotides: 8. This CDR3 has 15 amino acids. The CDR3 loop reads CASRLFDRDNEKLFF. The CDR3 nucleotides are TGTGCCAGCAGACTATTTGACAGGGATAATGAAAAACTGTTTTTT.

The genes are TRBV5-1 and TRBJ1-1; maybe TRBD1 (6 bases). The CDR3 is 13 residues long. Looked up from germline, CDR1 is SGHRS and CDR2 is YFSETQ. V was pared by 1 base and J by 4 bases, with 8 bases between. The CDR3 region has the DNA TGCGCCAGCAGCTTGCAAGGGGGCACTGAAGCTTTCTTT. Protein sequence: CASSLQGGTEAFF.

This clone was observed a few times. The rearrangement links TRBV20-1 to TRBJ2-5; a possible D gene is TRBD2 (5 bases). Germline V gene sequence: CDR1 DFQATT, CDR2 SNEGSKA (reference sequence). V gave up 5 bases and J gave up 9 bases, with 13 bases separating them. CDR3 size: 11 residues. Here the CDR3 reads CSALSGHSQYF. In DNA form, the CDR3 reads TGCAGTGCTTTGAGCGGTCACTCCCAGTACTTC.

This clone showed up just a few times. The rearrangement links TRBV30 to TRBJ2-1; D possibly corresponds to TRBD2 (5 bases). Germline V lookup: CDR1 GTSNPN, CDR2 SVGIG (reference sequence). This CDR3 comprises 14 residues. V was pared by 2 bases and J by 5 bases, with 13 bases between. The CDR3 coding sequence is TGTGCCTGGAGTCGAGCGGCGACTGACAATGAGCAGTTCTTC. This sequence encodes CAWSRAATDNEQFF.

V gene TRBV4-1 combines with J gene TRBJ2-2, with 7 bases that match TRBD1. The germline V gene has CDR1 MGHRA and CDR2 YSYEKL. The CDR3 length is 16 residues. V shed 0 bases, J shed 4 bases, and the junction held 5 bases outside the gene matches. CDR3 in amino acids: CASSQEGDSITGELFF. CDR3 nucleotide sequence: TGCGCCAGCAGCCAAGAAGGGGACAGCATCACCGGGGAGCTGTTTTTT.

CDR3 nucleotide sequence: TGTGCCAGCAGCTTGGGCACAGGGCCCAACTATGGCTACACCTTC. It translates to CASSLGTGPNYGYTF. The chain combines TRBV5-4 with TRBJ1-2, with D possibly matching TRBD1 (6 bases). The germline CDR1 and CDR2 sequences are SGHNT and YYREEE (reference sequence). This CDR3 region has 15 residues. V was cut by 0 bases and J by 2 bases, with 11 bases left in between.

The rearrangement links TRBV7-2 to TRBJ1-2; 9 bases match TRBD1. The CDR3 has 13 residues. J was trimmed by 7 bases and V by 4 bases; bases with no gene match: 4. From germline, CDR1 is SGHTA and CDR2 FQGNSA. In DNA, the CDR3 is TGTGCCAGCAGCTCAAGGGACAGGGCTGGCTACACCTTC. Protein sequence: CASSSRDRAGYTF.

V is TRBV9 and J is TRBJ2-3; 10 nucleotides line up with TRBD1. CDR1 SGDLS and CDR2 YYNGEE come from the germline V gene. J gave up 2 bases and V 2 bases, and 2 bases lay outside the gene matches. The CDR3 covers 15 residues. The CDR3 protein is CASSVTGGPTDTQYF. The CDR3, as DNA: TGTGCCAGCAGCGTGACAGGGGGCCCCACAGATACGCAGTATTTT.